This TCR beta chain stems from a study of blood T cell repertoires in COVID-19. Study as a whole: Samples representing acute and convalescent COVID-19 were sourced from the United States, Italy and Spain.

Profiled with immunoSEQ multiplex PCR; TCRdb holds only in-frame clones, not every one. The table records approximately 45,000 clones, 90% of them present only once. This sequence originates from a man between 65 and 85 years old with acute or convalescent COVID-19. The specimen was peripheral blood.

The CDR3 nucleotides read TGTGCCAGCAGCCCACCGACCGGAGACAGGGCGGGCTATGGCTACACCTTC. Translating gives CASSPPTGDRAGYGYTF. The chain is built from TRBV9 and TRBJ1-2, with TRBD1 matching 7 bases. V shed 4 bases, J shed 4 bases, and the junction held 16 bases outside the gene matches. The germline V gene has CDR1 SGDLS and CDR2 YYNGEE. The length of the CDR3 is 17 residues. The whole variable domain, filled in from reference TRBV9 and TRBJ1-2, reads DSGVTQTPKHLITATGQRVTLRCSPRSGDLSVYWYQQSLDQGLQFLIQYYNGEERAKGNILERFSAQQFPDLHSELNLSSLELGDSALYFCASSPPTGDRAGYGYTFGSGTRLTVV.